These 6 T cell receptor beta chains were all obtained from the same sample, sequenced in a study of blood T cell repertoires in COVID-19. Here immunoSEQ multiplex PCR was the method, and the copy in TCRdb shows in-frame clones only, minus some. Of tens of thousands of clones listed, around nine tenths are singletons. Sequencing was done on a sample of peripheral blood. Every receptor here comes from a man older than 75 with acute or convalescent COVID-19.

The rearrangement links TRBV19 to TRBJ2-3, with 7 bases fitting TRBD2. Losses at the gene ends were 5 bases for V and 2 bases for J; bases not matched to a gene: 7. Per the germline V gene, CDR1 is LNHDA and CDR2 is SQIVND (reference sequence). The CDR3 spans 15 residues. The CDR3 DNA follows: TGTGCCAGTAGTGACGGACTAGAGGTCACAGATACGCAGTATTTT. It is translated as CASSDGLEVTDTQYF.

This clone showed up just once. CDR3 coding DNA: TGTGCCAGCAGCTCAGGGGAAAGGAGGATGGGAAACACCATATATTTT. Protein product: CASSSGERRMGNTIYF. The chain couples TRBV7-3 to TRBJ1-3; D possibly corresponds to TRBD1 (6 bases). Trimming shortened V by 4 bases and J by 4 bases, and 17 bases separated the two germline ends. Per germline, CDR1 SGHTA and CDR2 FQGTGA. The CDR3 has 16 residues.

The chain joins TRBV19 to TRBJ1-6; no clear D gene. Germline CDR1 LNHDA, CDR2 SQIVND (reference sequence). This CDR3 has 11 amino acids. V lost 3 bases and J 16 bases, leaving 10 bases between the germline ends. The CDR3 loop reads CASSISGPLHF. The DNA for the CDR3 is TGTGCCAGTAGTATTTCCGGTCCGCTCCACTTT.

The rearrangement uses TRBV2 and TRBJ1-1; a weak D match, TRBD1 (5 bases). From germline, CDR1 is SNHLY and CDR2 FYNNEI. This CDR3 is 17 amino acids long. The V end was cut by 3 bases, the J end by 4 bases, with 21 bases between. The CDR3 DNA sequence: TGTGCCAGCAGTGACCCGGGTGGCAGGGCCCGAGGCACTGAAGCTTTCTTT. It encodes CASSDPGGRARGTEAFF.

The V call is TRBV19, the J call TRBJ1-2; TRBD1 matches at 7 bases. J lost 7 bases, V lost 8 bases, and 16 bases had no gene match. Germline V lookup: CDR1 LNHDA, CDR2 SQIVND (reference sequence). There are 15 residues in the CDR3. DNA of the CDR3: TGTGCCAGTCGCCATTCCTCAGGGGGTGCGGCTGGCTACACCTTC. Amino acid sequence: CASRHSSGGAAGYTF.

The chain uses TRBV7-2 and TRBJ2-1, with TRBD2 matching 11 bases. Germline CDR1 reads SGHTA; CDR2 reads FQGNSA. Unmatched junction bases numbered 5, after V lost 0 bases and J lost 7 bases. The CDR3 length is 16 residues. CDR3 DNA: TGTGCCAGCAGCTTAGCCGGTCTAGCGGGAGGAAATGAGCAGTTCTTC. Encoded protein: CASSLAGLAGGNEQFF.